This T cell receptor beta chain was obtained from a study of blood T cell repertoires in COVID-19. Study-wide background: Samples came from the United States, Italy and Spain, spanning acute and convalescent COVID-19. PBMCs, B-cell-depleted T cells, or T cells were the source of the cDNA or gDNA that made up the material.

Data came from immunoSEQ multiplex PCR; TCRdb stores just in-frame clones and leaves some out. The table has about 21,000 clones, 80% to 90% seen once. Losses at the gene ends were 7 bases for V and 0 bases for J; bases not matched to a gene: 15. CDR1 and CDR2 (germline): MGHRA, YSYEKL. The CDR3 has 18 amino acids. The sequence derives from a human donor with active COVID-19. The donor label of this sample is uncertain. Sequenced material: peripheral blood. The chain recombines TRBV4-1 with TRBJ1-1; TRBD1 matches at 9 bases. The CDR3 nucleotides are TGCGCCAGCATCCCTGTGGGCGGGACAGGGCGCTTGAACACTGAAGCTTTCTTT. It yields the protein CASIPVGGTGRLNTEAFF.